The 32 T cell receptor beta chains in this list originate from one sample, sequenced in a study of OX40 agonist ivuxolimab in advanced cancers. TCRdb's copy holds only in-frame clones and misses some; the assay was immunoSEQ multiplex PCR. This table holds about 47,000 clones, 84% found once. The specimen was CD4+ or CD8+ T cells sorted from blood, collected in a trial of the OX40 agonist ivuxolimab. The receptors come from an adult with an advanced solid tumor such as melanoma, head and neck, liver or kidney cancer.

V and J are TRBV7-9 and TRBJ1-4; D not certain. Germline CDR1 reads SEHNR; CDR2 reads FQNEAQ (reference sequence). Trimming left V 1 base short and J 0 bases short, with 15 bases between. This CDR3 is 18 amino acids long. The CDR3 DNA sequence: TGTGCCAGCAGCTTAGTAATGCGCGAGGGTTCAACTAATGAAAAACTGTTTTTT. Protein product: CASSLVMREGSTNEKLFF.

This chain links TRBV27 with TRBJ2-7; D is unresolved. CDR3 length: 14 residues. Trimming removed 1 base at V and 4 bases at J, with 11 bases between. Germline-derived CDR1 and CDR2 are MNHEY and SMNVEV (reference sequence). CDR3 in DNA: TGTGCCAGCAGTTTATTTGAAGGAGAATACGAGCAGTACTTC. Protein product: CASSLFEGEYEQYF.

The CDR3 protein is CASSEGPTGNYGYTF. The DNA of the CDR3 is TGTGCCAGCAGTGAAGGCCCTACAGGGAACTATGGCTACACCTTC. The chain recombines TRBV6-1 with TRBJ1-2; maybe TRBD1 (6 bases). The germline V gene encodes CDR1 MNHNS and CDR2 SASEGT. V was clipped by 1 base and J by 2 bases, with 11 bases between them. CDR3 size: 15 residues.

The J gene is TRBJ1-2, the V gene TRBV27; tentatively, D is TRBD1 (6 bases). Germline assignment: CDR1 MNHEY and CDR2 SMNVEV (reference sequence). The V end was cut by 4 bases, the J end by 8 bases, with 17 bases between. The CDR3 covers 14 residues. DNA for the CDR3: TGTGCCAGCAGTTACGGGACATCTACGAAGGGCTACACCTTC. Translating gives CASSYGTSTKGYTF.

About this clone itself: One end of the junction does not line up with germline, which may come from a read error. CDR3 nucleotides: TGTGCCAGCAGCCAAGAGCGGGGGAGCTCCTACGAGCAGTACTTC. It is translated as CASSQERGSSYEQYF. V is TRBV4-1 and J is TRBJ2-7, with 8 bases lining up with TRBD2. The CDR3 extends over 15 amino acids. Germline lookup yields CDR1 MGHRA and CDR2 YSYEKL.

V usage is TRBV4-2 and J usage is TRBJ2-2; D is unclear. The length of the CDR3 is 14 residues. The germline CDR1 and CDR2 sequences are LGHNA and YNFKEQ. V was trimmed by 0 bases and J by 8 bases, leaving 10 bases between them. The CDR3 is CASSQEKGWGELFF. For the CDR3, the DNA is TGTGCCAGCAGCCAAGAAAAGGGATGGGGGGAGCTGTTTTTT.

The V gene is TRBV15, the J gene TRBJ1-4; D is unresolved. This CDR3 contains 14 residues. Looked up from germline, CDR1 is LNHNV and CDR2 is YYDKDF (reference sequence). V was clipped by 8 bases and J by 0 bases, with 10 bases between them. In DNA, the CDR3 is TGTGCCACCTGGGCAGGTGCAACTAATGAAAAACTGTTTTTT. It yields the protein CATWAGATNEKLFF.

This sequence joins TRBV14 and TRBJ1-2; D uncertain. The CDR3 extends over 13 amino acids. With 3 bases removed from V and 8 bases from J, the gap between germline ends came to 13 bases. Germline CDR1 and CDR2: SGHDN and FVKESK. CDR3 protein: CASSQAQNQGYTF. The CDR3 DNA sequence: TGTGCCAGCAGCCAGGCCCAGAACCAGGGCTACACCTTC.

The chain's CDR3 is CASSLGQPSGTNTGELFF. The CDR3, as DNA: TGCGCCAGCAGCTTGGGCCAACCTAGCGGCACGAACACCGGGGAGCTGTTTTTT. The chain recombines TRBV5-1 with TRBJ2-2, with 7 nucleotides matching TRBD2. V shed 0 bases and J 0 bases; nucleotides not matched to a gene: 8. The CDR3 length is 18 residues. CDR1 and CDR2 from the germline V gene are SGHRS and YFSETQ.

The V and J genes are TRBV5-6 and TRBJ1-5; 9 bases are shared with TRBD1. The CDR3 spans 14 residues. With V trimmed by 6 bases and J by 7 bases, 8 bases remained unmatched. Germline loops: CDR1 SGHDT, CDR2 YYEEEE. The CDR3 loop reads CASNVQGALQPQHF. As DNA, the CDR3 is TGTGCCAGCAACGTACAGGGGGCATTACAGCCCCAGCATTTT.

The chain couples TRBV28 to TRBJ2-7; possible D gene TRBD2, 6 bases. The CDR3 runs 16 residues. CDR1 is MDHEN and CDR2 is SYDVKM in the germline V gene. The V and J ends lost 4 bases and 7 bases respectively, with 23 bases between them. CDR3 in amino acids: CASSSQDGEAVWEQYF. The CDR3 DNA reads TGTGCCAGCAGTTCCCAGGACGGGGAGGCGGTTTGGGAGCAGTACTTC.

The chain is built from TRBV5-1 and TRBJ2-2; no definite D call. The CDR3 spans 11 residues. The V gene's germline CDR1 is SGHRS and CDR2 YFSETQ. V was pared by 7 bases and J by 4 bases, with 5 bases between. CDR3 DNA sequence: TGCGCCAGCCACTCCACCGGGGAGCTGTTTTTT. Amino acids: CASHSTGELFF.

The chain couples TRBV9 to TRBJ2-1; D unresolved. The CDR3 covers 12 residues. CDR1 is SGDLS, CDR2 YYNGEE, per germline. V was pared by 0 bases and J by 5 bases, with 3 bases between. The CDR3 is CASSVENNEQFF. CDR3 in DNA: TGTGCCAGCAGCGTAGAAAACAATGAGCAGTTCTTC.

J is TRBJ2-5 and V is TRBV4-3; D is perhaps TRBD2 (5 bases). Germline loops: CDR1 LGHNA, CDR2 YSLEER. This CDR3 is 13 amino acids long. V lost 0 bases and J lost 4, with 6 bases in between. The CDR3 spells CASSQERGETQYF. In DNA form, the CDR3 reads TGCGCCAGCAGCCAAGAACGGGGAGAGACCCAGTACTTC.

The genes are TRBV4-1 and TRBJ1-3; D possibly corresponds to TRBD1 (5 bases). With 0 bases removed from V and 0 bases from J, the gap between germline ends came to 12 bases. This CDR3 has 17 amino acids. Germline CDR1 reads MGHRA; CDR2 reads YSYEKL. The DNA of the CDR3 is TGCGCCAGCAGCCAAGATGGGGGGACTTTCTCTGGAAACACCATATATTTT. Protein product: CASSQDGGTFSGNTIYF.

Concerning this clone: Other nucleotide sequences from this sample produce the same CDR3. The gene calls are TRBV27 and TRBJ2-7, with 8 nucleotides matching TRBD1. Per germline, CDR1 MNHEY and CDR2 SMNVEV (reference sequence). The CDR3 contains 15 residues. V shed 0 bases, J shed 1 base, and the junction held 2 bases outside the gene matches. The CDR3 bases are TGTGCCAGCAGTTTATCCAACAGGGGGTCCTACGAGCAGTACTTC. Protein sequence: CASSLSNRGSYEQYF.

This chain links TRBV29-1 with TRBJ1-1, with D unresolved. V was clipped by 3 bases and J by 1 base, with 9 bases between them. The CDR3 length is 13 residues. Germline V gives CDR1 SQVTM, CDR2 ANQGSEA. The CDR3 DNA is TGCAGCGTTGAGGGTACAGCGAACACTGAAGCTTTCTTT. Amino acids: CSVEGTANTEAFF.

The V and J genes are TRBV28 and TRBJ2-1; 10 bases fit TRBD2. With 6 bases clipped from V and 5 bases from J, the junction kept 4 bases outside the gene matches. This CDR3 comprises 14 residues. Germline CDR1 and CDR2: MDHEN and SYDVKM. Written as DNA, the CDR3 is TGTGCCAGCAGGCTAGCGGGAGACCACAATGAGCAGTTCTTC. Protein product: CASRLAGDHNEQFF.

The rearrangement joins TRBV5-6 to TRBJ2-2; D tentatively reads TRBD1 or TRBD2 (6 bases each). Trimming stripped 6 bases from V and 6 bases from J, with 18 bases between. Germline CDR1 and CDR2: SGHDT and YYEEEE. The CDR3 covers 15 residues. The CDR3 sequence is CASTLVRGHPGELFF. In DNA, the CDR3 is TGTGCCAGCACACTCGTCCGGGGGCATCCCGGGGAGCTGTTTTTT.

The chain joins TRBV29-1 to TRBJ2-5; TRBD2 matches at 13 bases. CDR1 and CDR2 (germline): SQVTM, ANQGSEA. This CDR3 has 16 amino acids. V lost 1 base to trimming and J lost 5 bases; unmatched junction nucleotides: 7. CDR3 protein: CSVEGTLAGGLETQYF. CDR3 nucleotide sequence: TGCAGCGTTGAAGGGACACTAGCGGGGGGGCTTGAGACCCAGTACTTC.

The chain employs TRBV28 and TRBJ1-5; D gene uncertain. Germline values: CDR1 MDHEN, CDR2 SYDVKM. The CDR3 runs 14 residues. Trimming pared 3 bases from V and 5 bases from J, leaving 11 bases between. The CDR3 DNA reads TGTGCCAGCAGTTTGGGAGGGTTTGATCAGCCCCAGCATTTT. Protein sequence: CASSLGGFDQPQHF.

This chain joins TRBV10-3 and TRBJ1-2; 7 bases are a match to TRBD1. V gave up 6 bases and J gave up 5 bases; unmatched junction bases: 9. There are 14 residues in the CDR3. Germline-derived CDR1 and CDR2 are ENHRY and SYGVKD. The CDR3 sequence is CAISPGQTKYGYTF. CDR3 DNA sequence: TGTGCCATCAGCCCGGGACAGACAAAATATGGCTACACCTTC.

The CDR3 sequence: CASSPSHSRTYNEQFF. CDR3 bases: TGTGCCAGCAGCCCTTCTCATAGTCGTACCTACAATGAGCAGTTCTTC. V is TRBV7-9 and J is TRBJ2-1; D gene ambiguous. CDR1 and CDR2 (germline): SEHNR, FQNEAQ (reference sequence). The germline V and J ends were trimmed by 5 bases and 2 bases, with 16 bases remaining between them. The CDR3 loop spans 16 amino acids.

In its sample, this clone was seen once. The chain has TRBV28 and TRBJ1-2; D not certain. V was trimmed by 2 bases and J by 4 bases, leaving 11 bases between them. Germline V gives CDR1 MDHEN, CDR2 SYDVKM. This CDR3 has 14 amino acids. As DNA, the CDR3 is TGTGCCAGCAGTTTACTATTGCCGCGCTATGGCTACACCTTC. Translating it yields CASSLLLPRYGYTF.

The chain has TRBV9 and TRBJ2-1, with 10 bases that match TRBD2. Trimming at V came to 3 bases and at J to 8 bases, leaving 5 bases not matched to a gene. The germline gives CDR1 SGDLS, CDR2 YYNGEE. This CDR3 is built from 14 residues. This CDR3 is CASSAGLALDEQFF. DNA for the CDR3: TGTGCCAGCAGCGCGGGACTAGCGTTGGATGAGCAGTTCTTC. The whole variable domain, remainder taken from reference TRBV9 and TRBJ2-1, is DSGVTQTPKHLITATGQRVTLRCSPRSGDLSVYWYQQSLDQGLQFLIQYYNGEERAKGNILERFSAQQFPDLHSELNLSSLELGDSALYFCASSAGLALDEQFFGPGTRLTVL.

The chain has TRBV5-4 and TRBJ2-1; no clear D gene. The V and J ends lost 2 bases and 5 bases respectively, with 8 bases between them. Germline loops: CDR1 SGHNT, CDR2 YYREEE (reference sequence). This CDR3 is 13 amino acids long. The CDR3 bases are TGTGCCAGCAGCTTTTTGTCCCACAATGAGCAGTTCTTC. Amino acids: CASSFLSHNEQFF.

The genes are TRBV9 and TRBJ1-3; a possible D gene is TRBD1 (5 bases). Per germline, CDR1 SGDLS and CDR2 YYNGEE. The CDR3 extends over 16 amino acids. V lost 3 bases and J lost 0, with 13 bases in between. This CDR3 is CASSARDGYSGNTIYF. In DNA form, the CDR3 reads TGTGCCAGCAGCGCTCGGGACGGATACTCTGGAAACACCATATATTTT.

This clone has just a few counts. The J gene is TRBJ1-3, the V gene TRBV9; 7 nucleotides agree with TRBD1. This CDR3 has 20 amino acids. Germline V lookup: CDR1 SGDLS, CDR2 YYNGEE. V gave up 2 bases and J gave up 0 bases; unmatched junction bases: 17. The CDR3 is CASSVSTNPTGILSGNTIYF. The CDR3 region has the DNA TGTGCCAGCAGCGTGTCTACCAACCCGACAGGGATTCTCTCTGGAAACACCATATATTTT.

CDR3 nucleotides: TGTGCCAGCAGTTACTCGACAGTCTATGGCTACACCTTC. Translation gives CASSYSTVYGYTF. The genes are TRBV6-5 and TRBJ1-2; possible D gene TRBD1, 5 bases. Per the germline V gene, CDR1 is MNHEY and CDR2 is SVGAGI. Trimming cost V 0 bases and J 4 bases, with 6 bases left between them. The CDR3 spans 13 residues.

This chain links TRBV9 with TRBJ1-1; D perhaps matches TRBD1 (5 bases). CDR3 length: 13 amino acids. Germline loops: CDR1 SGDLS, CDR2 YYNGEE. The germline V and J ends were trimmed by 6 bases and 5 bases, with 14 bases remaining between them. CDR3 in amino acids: CASTARGETEAFF. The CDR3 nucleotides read TGTGCCAGCACCGCCCGGGGGGAAACTGAAGCTTTCTTT.

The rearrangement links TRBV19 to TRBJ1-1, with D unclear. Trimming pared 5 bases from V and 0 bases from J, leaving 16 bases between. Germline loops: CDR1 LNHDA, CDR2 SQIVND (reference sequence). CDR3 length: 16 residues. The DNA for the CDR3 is TGTGCCAGTAGTCCAATCCTCGCTACAGTGAACACTGAAGCTTTCTTT. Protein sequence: CASSPILATVNTEAFF.

The CDR3: CASSESSGREAGELFF. CDR3 bases: TGTGCCAGCAGTGAATCTAGCGGGAGAGAGGCCGGGGAGCTGTTTTTT. This rearrangement joins TRBV6-4 to TRBJ2-2, with 10 bases aligning to TRBD2. The ends lost 3 bases at V and 6 bases at J; junction bases unmatched: 7. The CDR3 loop spans 16 amino acids. Looked up from germline, CDR1 is MRHNA and CDR2 is SNTAGT.